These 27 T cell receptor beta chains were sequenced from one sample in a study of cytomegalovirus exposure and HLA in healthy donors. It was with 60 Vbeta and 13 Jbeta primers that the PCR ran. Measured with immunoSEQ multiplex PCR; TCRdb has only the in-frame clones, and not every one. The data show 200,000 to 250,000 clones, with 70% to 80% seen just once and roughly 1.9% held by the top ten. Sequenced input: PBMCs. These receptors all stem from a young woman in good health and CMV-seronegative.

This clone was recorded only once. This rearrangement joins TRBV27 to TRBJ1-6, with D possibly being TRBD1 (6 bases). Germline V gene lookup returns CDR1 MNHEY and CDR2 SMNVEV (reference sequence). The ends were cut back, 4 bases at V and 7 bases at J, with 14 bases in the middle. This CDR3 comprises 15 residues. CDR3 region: CASSYEGTKNSPLHF. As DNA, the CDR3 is TGTGCCAGCAGTTACGAGGGGACAAAGAATTCACCCCTCCACTTT.

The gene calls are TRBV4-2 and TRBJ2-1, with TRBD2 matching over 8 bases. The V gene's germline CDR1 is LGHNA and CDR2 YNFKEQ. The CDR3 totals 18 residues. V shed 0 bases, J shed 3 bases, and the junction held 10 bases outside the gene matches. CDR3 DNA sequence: TGTGCCAGCAGCCAAGATTATAGCGGGGCGACACACTACAATGAGCAGTTCTTC. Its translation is CASSQDYSGATHYNEQFF.

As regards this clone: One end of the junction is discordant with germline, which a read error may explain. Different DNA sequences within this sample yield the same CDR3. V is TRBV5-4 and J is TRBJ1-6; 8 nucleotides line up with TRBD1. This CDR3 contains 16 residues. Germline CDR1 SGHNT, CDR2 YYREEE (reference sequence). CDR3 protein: CASSFSSTGAYSPLHF. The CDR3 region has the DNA TGTGCCAGCAGCTTCTCTTCGACAGGGGCCTATTCCCCCCTCCACTTT.

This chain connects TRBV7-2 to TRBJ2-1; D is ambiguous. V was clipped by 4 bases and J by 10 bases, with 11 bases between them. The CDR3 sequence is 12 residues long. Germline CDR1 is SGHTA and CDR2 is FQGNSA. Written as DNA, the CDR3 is TGTGCCAGCAGCTATAGAGCCGGGGAGCAGTTCTTC. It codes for CASSYRAGEQFF.

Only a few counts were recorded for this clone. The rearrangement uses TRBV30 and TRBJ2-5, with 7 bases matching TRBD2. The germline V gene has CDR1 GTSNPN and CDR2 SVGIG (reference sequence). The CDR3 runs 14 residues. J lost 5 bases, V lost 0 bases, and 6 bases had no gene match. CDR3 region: CAWSVGTKSETQYF. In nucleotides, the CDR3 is TGTGCCTGGAGTGTAGGGACTAAGTCGGAGACCCAGTACTTC.

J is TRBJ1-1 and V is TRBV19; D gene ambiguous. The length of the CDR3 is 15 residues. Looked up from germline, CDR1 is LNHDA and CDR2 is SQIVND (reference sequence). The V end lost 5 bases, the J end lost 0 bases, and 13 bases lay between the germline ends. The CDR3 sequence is CASSPILAMNTEAFF. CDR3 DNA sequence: TGTGCCAGTAGTCCCATCTTGGCCATGAACACTGAAGCTTTCTTT.

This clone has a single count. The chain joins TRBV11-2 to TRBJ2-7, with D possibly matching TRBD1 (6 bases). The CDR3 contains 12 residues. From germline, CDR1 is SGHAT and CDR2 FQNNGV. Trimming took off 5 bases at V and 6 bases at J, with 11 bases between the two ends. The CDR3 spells CASSLTGIEQYF. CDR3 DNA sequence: TGTGCCAGCAGCCTAACAGGGATCGAGCAGTACTTC. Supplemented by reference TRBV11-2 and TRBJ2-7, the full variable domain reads EAGVAQSPRYKIIEKRQSVAFWCNPISGHATLYWYQQILGQGPKLLIQFQNNGVVDDSQLPKDRFSAERLKGVDSTLKIQPAKLEDSAVYLCASSLTGIEQYFGPGTRLTVT.

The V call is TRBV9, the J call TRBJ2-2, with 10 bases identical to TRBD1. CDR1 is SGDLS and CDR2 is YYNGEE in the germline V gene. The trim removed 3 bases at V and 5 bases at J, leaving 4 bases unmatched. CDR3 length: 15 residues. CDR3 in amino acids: CASSGQGAVTGELFF. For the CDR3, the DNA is TGTGCCAGCAGCGGACAGGGGGCAGTTACCGGGGAGCTGTTTTTT.

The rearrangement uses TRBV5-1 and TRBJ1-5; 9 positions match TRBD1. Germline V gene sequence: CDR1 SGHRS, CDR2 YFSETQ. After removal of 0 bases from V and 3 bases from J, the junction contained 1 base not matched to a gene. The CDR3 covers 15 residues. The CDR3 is CASSLGTGVNQPQHF. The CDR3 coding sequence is TGCGCCAGCAGCTTGGGGACAGGGGTCAATCAGCCCCAGCATTTT.

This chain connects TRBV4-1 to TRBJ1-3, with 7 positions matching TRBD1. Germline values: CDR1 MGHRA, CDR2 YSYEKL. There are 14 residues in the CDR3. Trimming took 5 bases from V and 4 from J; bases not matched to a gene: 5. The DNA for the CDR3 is TGCGCCAGCAGCACACAGGGGAAGGGAAACACCATATATTTT. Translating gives CASSTQGKGNTIYF.

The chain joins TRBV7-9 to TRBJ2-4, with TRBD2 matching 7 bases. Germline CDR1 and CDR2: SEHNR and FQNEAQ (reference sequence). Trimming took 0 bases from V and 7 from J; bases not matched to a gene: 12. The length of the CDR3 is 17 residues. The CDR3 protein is CASSLAAAGEISNIQYF. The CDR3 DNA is TGTGCCAGCAGCTTAGCTGCGGCGGGGGAAATTTCTAACATTCAGTACTTC.

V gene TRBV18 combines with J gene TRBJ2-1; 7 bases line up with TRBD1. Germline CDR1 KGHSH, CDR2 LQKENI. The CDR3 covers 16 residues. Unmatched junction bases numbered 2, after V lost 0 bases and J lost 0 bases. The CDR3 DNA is TGTGCCAGCTCACCACCCGGACAGGTCTCCTACAATGAGCAGTTCTTC. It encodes CASSPPGQVSYNEQFF.

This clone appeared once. The CDR3 loop is CASSIRRGRTGELFF. The CDR3 nucleotides are TGTGCCAGCAGCATCAGGCGGGGGCGCACCGGGGAGCTGTTTTTT. This rearrangement joins TRBV25-1 to TRBJ2-2; D is perhaps TRBD2 (7 bases). Between the trimmed V and J ends, which lost 6 bases and 4 bases, there was a span of 15 bases. Germline V gene sequence: CDR1 MGHDK, CDR2 SYGVNS. The CDR3 runs 15 residues. Together with reference TRBV25-1 and TRBJ2-2, the CDR3 gives the full variable domain: EADIYQTPRYLVIGTGKKITLECSQTMGHDKMYWYQQDPGMELHLIHYSYGVNSTEKGDLSSESTVSRIRTEHFPLTLESARPSHTSQYLCASSIRRGRTGELFFGEGSRLTVL.

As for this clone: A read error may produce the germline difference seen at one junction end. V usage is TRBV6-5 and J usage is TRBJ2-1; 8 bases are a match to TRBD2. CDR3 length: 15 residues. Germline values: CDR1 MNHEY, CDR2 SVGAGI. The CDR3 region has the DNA TGTGCCAGCAGTTTAGAAGCGGGAGACTACCATGAGCAGTTCTTC. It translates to CASSLEAGDYHEQFF.

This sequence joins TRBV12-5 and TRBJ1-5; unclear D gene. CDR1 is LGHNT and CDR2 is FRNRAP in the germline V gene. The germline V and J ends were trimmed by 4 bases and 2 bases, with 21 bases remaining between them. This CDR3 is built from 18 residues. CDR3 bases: TGTGCTAGTGGTTCATTACCGGGAGGGTTCTATGGCAATCAGCCCCAGCATTTT. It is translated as CASGSLPGGFYGNQPQHF. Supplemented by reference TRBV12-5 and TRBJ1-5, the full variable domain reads DARVTQTPRHKVTEMGQEVTMRCQPILGHNTVFWYRQTMMQGLELLAYFRNRAPLDDSGMPKDRFSAEMPDATLATLKIQPSEPRDSAVYFCASGSLPGGFYGNQPQHFGDGTRLSIL.

The CDR3 loop reads CASSLGRDTEAFF. Here the CDR3 DNA reads TGTGCCAGCAGTTTGGGGAGGGATACTGAAGCTTTCTTT. The rearrangement joins TRBV6-1 to TRBJ1-1, with D hard to call. The V end was cut by 5 bases, the J end by 5 bases, with 12 bases between. Germline V gene data show CDR1 as MNHNS and CDR2 as SASEGT. The CDR3 spans 13 residues.

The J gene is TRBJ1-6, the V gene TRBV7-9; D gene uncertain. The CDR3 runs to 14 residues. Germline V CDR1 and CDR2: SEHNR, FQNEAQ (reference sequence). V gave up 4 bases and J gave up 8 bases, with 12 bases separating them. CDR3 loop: CASSSDTIYSPLHF. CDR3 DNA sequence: TGTGCCAGCAGCTCAGACACCATCTATTCACCCCTCCACTTT. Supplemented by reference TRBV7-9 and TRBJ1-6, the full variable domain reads DTGVSQNPRHKITKRGQNVTFRCDPISEHNRLYWYRQTLGQGPEFLTYFQNEAQLEKSRLLSDRFSAERPKGSFSTLEIQRTEQGDSAMYLCASSSDTIYSPLHFGNGTRLTVT.

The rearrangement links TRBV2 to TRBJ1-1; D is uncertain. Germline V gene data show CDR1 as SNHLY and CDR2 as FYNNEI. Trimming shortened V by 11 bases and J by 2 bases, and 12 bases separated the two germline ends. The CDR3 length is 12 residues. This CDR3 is CAFLSSNTEAFF. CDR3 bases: TGTGCCTTCCTTTCCTCCAACACTGAAGCTTTCTTT.

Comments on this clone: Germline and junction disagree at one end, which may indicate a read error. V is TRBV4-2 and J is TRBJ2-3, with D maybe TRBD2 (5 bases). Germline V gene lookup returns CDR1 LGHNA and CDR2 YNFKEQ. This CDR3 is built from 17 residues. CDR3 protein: CVSSQLDYRSGTDTQYF. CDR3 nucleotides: TGTGTCAGCAGCCAACTTGACTATCGGTCGGGCACAGATACGCAGTATTTT.

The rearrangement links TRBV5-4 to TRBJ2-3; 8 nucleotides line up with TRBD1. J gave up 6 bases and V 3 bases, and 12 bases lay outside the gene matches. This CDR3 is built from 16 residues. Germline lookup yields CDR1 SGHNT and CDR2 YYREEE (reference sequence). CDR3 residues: CASSSAARQGPDTQYF. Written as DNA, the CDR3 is TGTGCCAGCAGCTCCGCGGCCAGACAGGGGCCGGATACGCAGTATTTT.

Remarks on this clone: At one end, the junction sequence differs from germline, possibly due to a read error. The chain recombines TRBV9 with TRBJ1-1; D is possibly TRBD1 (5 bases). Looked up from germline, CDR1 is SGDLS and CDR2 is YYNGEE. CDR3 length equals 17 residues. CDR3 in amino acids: CVSSVGTPRAGSTEAFF. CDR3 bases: TGTGTCAGCAGCGTAGGGACTCCCAGGGCGGGGAGCACTGAAGCTTTCTTT.

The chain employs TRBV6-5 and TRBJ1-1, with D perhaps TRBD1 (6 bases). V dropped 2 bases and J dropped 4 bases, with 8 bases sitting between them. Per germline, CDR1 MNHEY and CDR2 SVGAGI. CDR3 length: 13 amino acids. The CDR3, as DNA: TGTGCCAGCAGTTACATGGGGGCCACTGAAGCTTTCTTT. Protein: CASSYMGATEAFF.

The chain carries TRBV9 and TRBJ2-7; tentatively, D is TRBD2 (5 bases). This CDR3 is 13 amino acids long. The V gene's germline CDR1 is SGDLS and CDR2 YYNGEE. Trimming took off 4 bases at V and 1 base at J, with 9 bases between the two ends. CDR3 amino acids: CASSPDLSYEQYF. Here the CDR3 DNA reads TGTGCCAGCAGCCCGGACTTATCCTACGAGCAGTACTTC.

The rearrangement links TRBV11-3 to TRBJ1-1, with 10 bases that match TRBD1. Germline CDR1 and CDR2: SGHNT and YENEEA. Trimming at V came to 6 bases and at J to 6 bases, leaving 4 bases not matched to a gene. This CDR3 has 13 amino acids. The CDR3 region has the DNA TGTGCCAGCAGAACAGGACAGGGGGCTGAAGCTTTCTTT. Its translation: CASRTGQGAEAFF. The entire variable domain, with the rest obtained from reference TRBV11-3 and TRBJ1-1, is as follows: EAGVVQSPRYKIIEKKQPVAFWCNPISGHNTLYWYLQNLGQGPELLIRYENEEAVDDSQLPKDRFSAERLKGVDSTLKIQPAELGDSAVYLCASRTGQGAEAFFGQGTRLTVV.

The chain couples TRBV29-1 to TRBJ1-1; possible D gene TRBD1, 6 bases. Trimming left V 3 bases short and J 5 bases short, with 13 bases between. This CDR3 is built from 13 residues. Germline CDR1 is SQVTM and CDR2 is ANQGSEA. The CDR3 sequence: CSVEQGLETEAFF. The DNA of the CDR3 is TGCAGCGTTGAGCAGGGGTTAGAAACTGAAGCTTTCTTT.

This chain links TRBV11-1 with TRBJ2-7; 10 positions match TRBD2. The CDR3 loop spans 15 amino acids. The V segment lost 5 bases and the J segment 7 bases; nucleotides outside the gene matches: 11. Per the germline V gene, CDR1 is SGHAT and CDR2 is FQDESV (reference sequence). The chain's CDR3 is CASSPEAGGMREQYF. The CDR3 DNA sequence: TGTGCCAGCAGCCCGGAAGCGGGAGGGATGAGGGAGCAGTACTTC.

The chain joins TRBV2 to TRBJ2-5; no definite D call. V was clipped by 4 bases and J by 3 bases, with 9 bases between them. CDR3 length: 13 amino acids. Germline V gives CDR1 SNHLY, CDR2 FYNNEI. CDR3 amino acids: CASSGTVEETQYF. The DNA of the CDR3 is TGTGCCAGCAGTGGTACGGTGGAAGAGACCCAGTACTTC.